This T cell receptor (beta chain) was sequenced during a study of blood T cell repertoires in COVID-19. Background on the study: The study drew acute and convalescent COVID-19 samples from the United States, Italy and Spain. Nucleic acid was either cDNA or gDNA, and it came from T cells, B-cell-depleted T cells, or PBMCs.

The J segment lost 4 bases and the V segment lost 4 bases, leaving 5 bases of the junction unmatched. Germline V CDR1 and CDR2: LGHNA, YNFKEQ. The CDR3 is 14 amino acids. The authors' processing: Estimation of nucleated cell counts relied on the amplification of reference gene primers. Some clones are missing from TCRdb's copy, which holds only in-frame ones; the method was immunoSEQ multiplex PCR. That table is the source of V, J and clone size, and D and trimming were worked out from the DNA. In the table there are about 99,000 clones, over 75% of which are singletons. The V and J genes are TRBV4-2 and TRBJ2-5, with 8 nucleotides matching TRBD1. The receptor's source is a human donor in a cohort sampled during active or convalescent COVID-19. The sequencing input was peripheral blood. CDR3 amino acids: CASSRDRGLETQYF. The CDR3 nucleotides are TGTGCCAGCAGCCGAGACAGGGGCCTAGAGACCCAGTACTTC.